The next 5 T cell receptor beta chains were all read from a single sample in a study of T-cell reconstitution after alpha-beta-depleted transplantation in children. The authors prepared the TCRbeta library with unique molecular identifiers. TCRdb used MiXCR to reprocess the PCR reads, holding one entry per CDR3 protein. The sample yields 420,000 or so distinct CDR3 sequences, about 11% seen once. The sequencing here drew on PBMCs from the stem cell graft donor, taken from the stem cell graft. These receptors all stem from a human donor who donated a stem cell graft to a child with acute myeloid leukemia.

The chain couples TRBV12-3 or TRBV12-4 to TRBJ1-1, with 7 nucleotides matching TRBD1. V shed 6 bases, J shed 1 base, and the junction held 5 bases outside the gene matches. The CDR3 loop spans 14 amino acids. CDR3 in DNA: TGTGCCAGCAGCTCGGGACAGCAGAACACTGAAGCTTTCTTT. Encoded protein: CASSSGQQNTEAFF.

In its sample, this clonotype was seen many times. The chain couples TRBV12-3 or TRBV12-4 to TRBJ2-1; 7 bases align to TRBD2. This CDR3 is built from 16 residues. After removal of 2 bases from V and 0 bases from J, the junction contained 4 bases not matched to a gene. The CDR3 bases are TGTGCCAGCAGTTTAAGGCGGGGGAGCTCCTACAATGAGCAGTTCTTC. Translating gives CASSLRRGSSYNEQFF.

The sample holds a few counts of this clonotype. J is TRBJ1-2 and V is TRBV20-1; a possible D gene is TRBD1 (6 bases). V was shortened by 0 bases and J by 4 bases, with 9 bases between the two germline ends. This CDR3 region has 13 residues. Germline CDR1 DFQATT, CDR2 SNEGSKA (reference sequence). The CDR3 nucleotides read TGCAGTGCTAGAGACAGGGGCGGCTATGGCTACACCTTC. The encoded protein is CSARDRGGYGYTF.

There are many counts of this clonotype. The V and J genes are TRBV9 and TRBJ2-1; tentatively, D is TRBD1 or TRBD2 (5 bases each). The CDR3 is 13 amino acids. The V end was cut by 4 bases, the J end by 10 bases, with 15 bases between. CDR1 and CDR2 (germline): SGDLS, YYNGEE. The CDR3 spells CASSPRDGAEQFF. The CDR3 region has the DNA TGTGCCAGCAGCCCCCGCGACGGGGCCGAGCAGTTCTTC.

For this clonotype: The junction departs from germline at one end; a sequencing error may be responsible. The chain carries TRBV5-1 and TRBJ2-7; 9 bases are shared with TRBD2. There are 15 residues in the CDR3. Germline V gene lookup returns CDR1 SGHRS and CDR2 YFSETQ. CDR3 sequence: CASTLNSGSLYEQYF. In DNA, the CDR3 is TGCGCCAGCACCTTGAATAGCGGGAGTTTATACGAGCAGTACTTC.